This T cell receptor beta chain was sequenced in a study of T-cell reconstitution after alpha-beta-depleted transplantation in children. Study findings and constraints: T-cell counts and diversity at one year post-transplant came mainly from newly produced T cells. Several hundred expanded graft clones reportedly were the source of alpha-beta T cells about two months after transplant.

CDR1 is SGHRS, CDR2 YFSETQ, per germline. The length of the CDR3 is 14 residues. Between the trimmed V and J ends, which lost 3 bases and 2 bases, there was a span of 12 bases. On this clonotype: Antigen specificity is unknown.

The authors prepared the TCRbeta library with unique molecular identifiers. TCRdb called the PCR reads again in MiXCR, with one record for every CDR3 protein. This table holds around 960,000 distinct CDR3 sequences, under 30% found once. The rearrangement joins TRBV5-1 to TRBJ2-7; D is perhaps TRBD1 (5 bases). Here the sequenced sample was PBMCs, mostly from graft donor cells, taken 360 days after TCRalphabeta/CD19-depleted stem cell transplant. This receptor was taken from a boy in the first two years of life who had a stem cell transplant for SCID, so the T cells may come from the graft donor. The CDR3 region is CASSSLDIPYEQYF. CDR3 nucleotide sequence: TGCGCCAGCAGCTCGTTGGACATACCCTACGAGCAGTACTTC.